These 25 T cell receptor beta chains were sequenced from one sample in a study of blood T cell repertoires in COVID-19. Libraries were prepared by immunoSEQ multiplex PCR; TCRdb keeps only in-frame clonotypes and omits some of them. Here the sample spans roughly 250,000 clones, about 87% being singletons. Sequenced: PBMCs or T cells enriched from blood (not recorded which). The receptors stem from a man aged 45 to 65 who had been exposed to COVID-19.

The rearrangement uses TRBV5-1 and TRBJ1-6, with a weak D call TRBD1 (6 bases). The ends were cut back, 1 base at V and 5 bases at J, with 10 bases in the middle. This CDR3 contains 15 residues. Germline V gene lookup returns CDR1 SGHRS and CDR2 YFSETQ. CDR3 protein: CASSLWTADNSPLHF. The CDR3 region has the DNA TGCGCCAGCAGCTTGTGGACAGCAGATAATTCACCCCTCCACTTT.

A single count supports this clone. The chain couples TRBV7-9 to TRBJ1-2, with D maybe TRBD1 (6 bases). Looked up from germline, CDR1 is SEHNR and CDR2 is FQNEAQ (reference sequence). V lost 7 bases to trimming and J lost 4 bases, with 13 bases between them. The CDR3 totals 13 residues. Here the CDR3 DNA reads TGTGCCAGCAACGAGGGGGTGGGCTATGGCTACACCTTC. Residues: CASNEGVGYGYTF.

This CDR3 reads CASSLGALDSLTEAFF. The DNA of the CDR3 is TGCGCCAGCAGCCTTGGGGCGTTAGATTCTCTCACTGAAGCTTTCTTT. The chain has TRBV5-1 and TRBJ1-1, with D maybe TRBD1 (5 bases). CDR1 SGHRS and CDR2 YFSETQ come from the germline V gene. V was cut by 4 bases and J by 4 bases, with 20 bases left in between. This CDR3 has 16 amino acids.

This clone showed up many times. The gene calls are TRBV28 and TRBJ2-2; 7 positions match TRBD2. CDR1 and CDR2 (germline): MDHEN, SYDVKM. Losses at the gene ends were 7 bases for V and 1 base for J; bases not matched to a gene: 6. This CDR3 is built from 15 residues. CDR3 sequence: CASITTSRNTGELFF. Written as DNA, the CDR3 is TGTGCCAGCATTACGACTAGCAGGAACACCGGGGAGCTGTTTTTT.

This chain joins TRBV5-6 and TRBJ1-6; 10 positions match TRBD1. V was clipped by 4 bases and J by 10 bases; unmatched bases: 8. The CDR3 extends over 15 amino acids. CDR1 is SGHDT, CDR2 YYEEEE, per germline. In nucleotides, the CDR3 is TGTGCCAGCAGCCAACCGGGGACAGGGGACTCACCCCTCCACTTT. Translated: CASSQPGTGDSPLHF.

This clone has only one observation. The V and J genes are TRBV2 and TRBJ2-3; 8 nucleotides agree with TRBD1. CDR3 length: 15 amino acids. The J segment lost 3 bases and the V segment lost 3 bases, leaving 5 bases of the junction unmatched. Germline CDR1 and CDR2: SNHLY and FYNNEI. Here the CDR3 reads CASSERTGRTDTQYF. DNA for the CDR3: TGTGCCAGCAGTGAGCGGACAGGGCGGACAGATACGCAGTATTTT. Looking up the rest from reference TRBV2 and TRBJ2-3 gives the full variable domain: EPEVTQTPSHQVTQMGQEVILRCVPISNHLYFYWYRQILGQKVEFLVSFYNNEISEKSEIFDDQFSVERPDGSNFTLKIRSTKLEDSAMYFCASSERTGRTDTQYFGPGTRLTVL.

This sequence joins TRBV10-3 and TRBJ2-3; TRBD2 matches 16 bases. The CDR3 is 19 amino acids. Unmatched junction bases numbered 13, after V lost 6 bases and J lost 4 bases. Germline V gene sequence: CDR1 ENHRY, CDR2 SYGVKD. The CDR3 is CAIRPGTSGGAIFSDTQYF. CDR3 DNA sequence: TGTGCCATCAGACCCGGGACTAGCGGGGGGGCGATTTTCTCAGATACGCAGTATTTT.

CDR3 sequence reads: CASSTGGYSNQPQHF. The DNA for the CDR3 is TGTGCCAGCAGTACGGGGGGCTATAGCAATCAGCCCCAGCATTTT. The chain joins TRBV27 to TRBJ1-5, with D tentatively TRBD1 (6 bases). Germline V CDR1 and CDR2: MNHEY, SMNVEV (reference sequence). CDR3 length equals 15 residues. Trimming shortened V by 5 bases and J by 0 bases, and 11 bases separated the two germline ends.

This clone has a single count. This chain connects TRBV19 to TRBJ2-1; 7 bases are a match to TRBD2. With V trimmed by 0 bases and J by 9 bases, 5 bases remained unmatched. The germline CDR1 and CDR2 sequences are LNHDA and SQIVND (reference sequence). The CDR3 contains 14 residues. CDR3 protein: CASSIEAGRGEQFF. CDR3 coding DNA: TGTGCCAGTAGTATAGAAGCGGGAAGAGGTGAGCAGTTCTTC.

The chain carries TRBV28 and TRBJ1-6; D possibly corresponds to TRBD1 (6 bases). Trimming left V 6 bases short and J 7 bases short, with 19 bases between. This CDR3 has 16 residues. Germline V gene lookup returns CDR1 MDHEN and CDR2 SYDVKM. CDR3 sequence reads: CASSMIARTENSPLHF. CDR3 nucleotides: TGTGCCAGCAGCATGATAGCGAGGACAGAAAATTCACCCCTCCACTTT.

The J gene is TRBJ1-4, the V gene TRBV6-5; 11 bases are shared with TRBD1. Trimming cost V 4 bases and J 7 bases; bases outside gene matches: 5. The CDR3 consists of 15 residues. Per the germline V gene, CDR1 is MNHEY and CDR2 is SVGAGI. The CDR3 nucleotides are TGTGCCAGCAGTTTTTGGACAGGGGGCGTTGAAAAACTGTTTTTT. Its protein product is CASSFWTGGVEKLFF.

The genes are TRBV25-1 and TRBJ1-1; D is undetermined. Germline lookup yields CDR1 MGHDK and CDR2 SYGVNS. The V and J ends lost 7 bases and 3 bases respectively, with 12 bases between them. This CDR3 comprises 13 residues. CDR3 nucleotide sequence: TGTGCCAGCACTCCCAGCGTTGACACTGAAGCTTTCTTT. It translates to CASTPSVDTEAFF.

This clone appeared once. The CDR3 DNA follows: TGTGCCAGCAGCTTTTCGGACAGGGAAAGGTCTGGAAACACCATATATTTT. Protein: CASSFSDRERSGNTIYF. The chain links TRBV11-2 to TRBJ1-3; 8 nucleotides line up with TRBD1. Looked up from germline, CDR1 is SGHAT and CDR2 is FQNNGV. J lost 1 base, V lost 3 bases, and 8 bases had no gene match. The CDR3 contains 17 residues.

The J gene is TRBJ2-5, the V gene TRBV5-5, with TRBD1 matching 10 bases. With 4 bases clipped from V and 4 bases from J, the junction kept 7 bases outside the gene matches. CDR1 SGHKS and CDR2 YYEKEE come from the germline V gene (reference sequence). CDR3 length: 15 residues. Here the CDR3 reads CASSPTGGEGETQYF. The CDR3 DNA sequence: TGTGCCAGCAGCCCGACAGGGGGCGAGGGAGAGACCCAGTACTTC.

This clone has just one count. The chain is built from TRBV3-1 (or the pseudogene TRBV3-2) and TRBJ1-1; maybe TRBD1 (6 bases). V shed 4 bases and J shed 11 bases, with 14 bases lying between them. The germline V gene encodes CDR1 LGHDT and CDR2 YNNKEL (reference sequence). The CDR3 spans 12 residues. CDR3 DNA sequence: TGTGCCAGCAGCCCCCAGGGGTGGGGGGCTTTCTTT. It is translated as CASSPQGWGAFF.

This chain links TRBV25-1 with TRBJ2-5; 8 bases align to TRBD1. This CDR3 comprises 15 residues. The V gene end was trimmed by 3 bases and the J gene end by 5 bases; junction bases not matched to a gene: 8. Germline CDR1 MGHDK, CDR2 SYGVNS. The CDR3 protein is CASSDPGQGLETQYF. CDR3 nucleotide sequence: TGTGCCAGCAGTGATCCCGGACAGGGCCTGGAGACCCAGTACTTC.

The V and J genes are TRBV4-2 and TRBJ2-3; 13 nucleotides line up with TRBD2. The CDR3 extends over 16 amino acids. Germline V gene sequence: CDR1 LGHNA, CDR2 YNFKEQ. With 4 bases clipped from V and 5 bases from J, the junction kept 6 bases outside the gene matches. CDR3 amino acids: CASSPGLAGAVDTQYF. In nucleotides, the CDR3 is TGTGCCAGCAGCCCAGGACTAGCGGGAGCGGTAGATACGCAGTATTTT.

The rearrangement joins TRBV10-3 to TRBJ2-7, with 9 bases identical to TRBD2. The V gene's germline CDR1 is ENHRY and CDR2 SYGVKD. This CDR3 has 15 residues. Germline trimming cut 0 bases from V and 4 bases from J; bases unmatched to any gene: 4. CDR3 in DNA: TGTGCCATCAGTGAGTCAGCCGCGGGAGGGTACGAGCAGTACGTC. Translation gives CAISESAAGGYEQYV.

The chain combines TRBV5-1 with TRBJ1-1; the match to TRBD1 covers 11 bases. Germline V gene lookup returns CDR1 SGHRS and CDR2 YFSETQ. The CDR3 sequence is 15 residues long. Trimming took 4 bases from V and 4 from J; bases not matched to a gene: 6. The CDR3 protein is CASSTGTGGSTEAFF. The DNA of the CDR3 is TGCGCCAGCAGCACCGGGACAGGGGGTTCCACTGAAGCTTTCTTT.

The chain employs TRBV7-9 and TRBJ1-5, with D tentatively TRBD1 (6 bases). The germline CDR1 and CDR2 sequences are SEHNR and FQNEAQ (reference sequence). V lost 5 bases to trimming and J lost 8 bases, with 16 bases between them. This CDR3 contains 14 residues. This CDR3 reads CASSPQGIGEPQHF. The CDR3 bases are TGTGCCAGCAGCCCTCAGGGGATTGGGGAGCCCCAGCATTTT.

The rearrangement uses TRBV28 and TRBJ2-5, with 9 bases fitting TRBD1. The CDR3 is 14 residues long. The germline CDR1 and CDR2 sequences are MDHEN and SYDVKM. V trimming: 6 bases; J trimming: 5 bases; junction bases outside the gene matches: 7. The CDR3 loop is CASRPTGGLETQYF. DNA for the CDR3: TGTGCCAGCAGACCAACAGGGGGCTTGGAGACCCAGTACTTC.

The chain combines TRBV2 with TRBJ2-5, with TRBD1 matching 8 bases. V was pared by 6 bases and J by 5 bases, with 5 bases of the junction left unmatched. The germline V gene has CDR1 SNHLY and CDR2 FYNNEI. The CDR3 runs to 13 residues. The CDR3 region has the DNA TGTGCCAGCAGAAGCTACAGGGGGGAGACCCAGTACTTC. Encoded protein: CASRSYRGETQYF.

V gene TRBV5-4 combines with J gene TRBJ2-1; D gene unclear. This CDR3 is 15 amino acids long. V was pared by 2 bases and J by 5 bases, with 14 bases between. Germline V CDR1 and CDR2: SGHNT, YYREEE (reference sequence). The CDR3 sequence: CASSLDPRSHNEQFF. The CDR3 DNA reads as TGTGCCAGCAGCTTAGACCCCCGGAGTCACAATGAGCAGTTCTTC. Looking up the rest from reference TRBV5-4 and TRBJ2-1 gives the full variable domain: ETGVTQSPTHLIKTRGQQVTLRCSSQSGHNTVSWYQQALGQGPQFIFQYYREEENGRGNFPPRFSGLQFPNYSSELNVNALELDDSALYLCASSLDPRSHNEQFFGPGTRLTVL.

The gene calls are TRBV14 and TRBJ2-5; possible D gene TRBD1, 5 bases. V was clipped by 1 base and J by 4 bases, with 10 bases between them. This CDR3 contains 14 residues. From germline, CDR1 is SGHDN and CDR2 FVKESK. In DNA form, the CDR3 reads TGTGCCAGCAGCCAAGCCAGGGCCACAGAGACCCAGTACTTC. Encoded protein: CASSQARATETQYF. The full variable domain, with the rest looked up from reference TRBV14 and TRBJ2-5, is EAGVTQFPSHSVIEKGQTVTLRCDPISGHDNLYWYRRVMGKEIKFLLHFVKESKQDESGMPNNRFLAERTGGTYSTLKVQPAELEDSGVYFCASSQARATETQYFGPGTRLLVL.

The CDR3 region has the DNA TGTGCCAGCAGCTTGGTCACTGGAAACACCATATATTTT. Translated: CASSLVTGNTIYF. This chain joins TRBV5-5 and TRBJ1-3; D ambiguous. CDR1 SGHKS and CDR2 YYEKEE come from the germline V gene (reference sequence). Trimming left V 0 bases short and J 2 bases short, with 3 bases between. This CDR3 region has 13 residues. Based on the CDR3 plus reference TRBV5-5 and TRBJ1-3, the full variable domain is DAGVTQSPTHLIKTRGQQVTLRCSPISGHKSVSWYQQVLGQGPQFIFQYYEKEERGRGNFPDRFSARQFPNYSSELNVNALLLGDSALYLCASSLVTGNTIYFGEGSWLTVV.